This TCR beta chain was sequenced during a study of T cells in Graves' hyperthyroidism and ophthalmopathy. Study information: Pretreatment peripheral blood was obtained at initial diagnosis.

Study findings and constraints: In the blood, most expanded thyroid clonotypes above 0.001 appeared as well.

CDR1 and CDR2 from the germline V gene are LNHNV and YYDKDF (reference sequence). The CDR3 runs to 16 residues. Deletions cut 5 bases from V and 3 bases from J, with 19 bases between. This clonotype occurred many times. Its target is not known. Researchers took RNA transcripts and amplified the TCR beta CDR3 regions from them. HTBI primers drove first-round RT-PCR of the TCR CDR3. TCRdb reprocessed the multiplex PCR reads via MiXCR and lists one record per CDR3 protein. The repertoire holds 460,000 or so distinct CDR3 sequences, with 13% to 15% as singletons. Uncontrolled infection, other autoimmune disease, pregnancy or lactation barred patients from enrollment. The source of the PBMCs was around 10 ml of fresh peripheral blood.

The V gene is TRBV15, the J gene TRBJ2-5; D unclear. This clonotype originated in a young woman with Graves' hyperthyroidism. Sequencing used blood. CDR3 DNA: TGTGCCACCAGCTACCACCTTAGTGGGCTGAAAGAGACCCAGTACTTC. It codes for CATSYHLSGLKETQYF.